One and the same sample provided the 17 T cell receptor beta chains below, sequenced in a study of CD8 T cells in ankylosing spondylitis. TCRdb processed the 5' RACE reads anew with MiXCR; each CDR3 protein has one entry. The table records roughly 670,000 distinct CDR3 sequences, 15% to 20% of them present only once. Study results and limitations: Characteristic, it appeared, of ankylosing spondylitis blood was a TCR beta motif of about eight highly homologous variants.

No antigen has been assigned to these receptors. Specimen: blood, either unsorted or a sorted T cell fraction (not recorded which). These receptors were collected from a male donor with ankylosing spondylitis.

This clonotype was detected only a few times. V usage is TRBV19 and J usage is TRBJ1-2; D unclear. The V and J ends lost 8 bases and 3 bases respectively, with 13 bases between them. The CDR3 extends over 13 amino acids. In germline, CDR1 is LNHDA, CDR2 SQIVND (reference sequence). The CDR3 is CASDAGKHYGYTF. CDR3 in DNA: TGTGCCAGTGACGCCGGGAAACACTATGGCTACACCTTC.

This clonotype was seen a few times. V usage is TRBV6-4 and J usage is TRBJ1-5; D may be TRBD1 (6 bases). The V gene's germline CDR1 is MRHNA and CDR2 SNTAGT. The ends were cut back, 10 bases at V and 4 bases at J, with 26 bases in the middle. CDR3 length equals 17 residues. CDR3 sequence (DNA): TGTGCCACCAACGGCCACAGGGTTAAGGTTAAAAATCAGCCCCAGCATTTT. Protein sequence: CATNGHRVKVKNQPQHF.

The chain employs TRBV6-1 and TRBJ1-3; the D gene is possibly TRBD1 (5 bases). The CDR3 is 14 residues long. V was trimmed by 6 bases and J by 0 bases, leaving 9 bases between them. CDR1 MNHNS and CDR2 SASEGT come from the germline V gene. The CDR3 sequence: CASRRQSSGNTIYF. CDR3 DNA: TGTGCCAGCAGGAGACAGAGCTCTGGAAACACCATATATTTT.

The chain carries TRBV18 and TRBJ1-6; tentatively, D is TRBD1 (5 bases). Trimming cost V 3 bases and J 0 bases, with 15 bases left between them. This CDR3 region has 18 residues. Germline CDR1 reads KGHSH; CDR2 reads LQKENI. The DNA of the CDR3 is TGTGCCAGCTCACCGCTACAGTTTCAGGGCTCCTATAATTCACCCCTCCACTTT. Its translation: CASSPLQFQGSYNSPLHF.

This clonotype came up many times. V gene TRBV7-3 combines with J gene TRBJ2-7; D is possibly TRBD1 (6 bases). The germline CDR1 and CDR2 sequences are SGHTA and FQGTGA. V lost 6 bases and J 3 bases, leaving 18 bases between the germline ends. This CDR3 has 15 residues. CDR3 amino acids: CASRKWRTALYEQYF. The CDR3 coding sequence is TGTGCCAGCAGAAAATGGAGGACAGCTCTCTACGAGCAGTACTTC.

This clonotype was seen more than once but under ten times. This rearrangement joins TRBV7-6 to TRBJ1-5; 9 nucleotides line up with TRBD1. The CDR3 spans 14 residues. From germline, CDR1 is SGHVS and CDR2 FNYEAQ. Unmatched junction bases numbered 9, after V lost 4 bases and J lost 11 bases. This CDR3 is CASSSGTGPSSQHF. The DNA for the CDR3 is TGTGCCAGCAGCTCCGGGACAGGGCCATCCTCCCAGCATTTT.

This clonotype was found a few times. This chain links TRBV27 with TRBJ2-3, with 13 positions matching TRBD2. Germline CDR1 MNHEY, CDR2 SMNVEV (reference sequence). The CDR3 runs to 16 residues. Trimming at V came to 4 bases and at J to 3 bases, leaving 4 bases not matched to a gene. The CDR3 here is CASSSWTSGSTDTQYF. DNA for the CDR3: TGTGCCAGCAGTTCCTGGACTAGCGGGAGTACAGATACGCAGTATTTT.

This clonotype was observed a few times. The chain combines TRBV27 with TRBJ1-5; 10 positions match TRBD1. The CDR3 is 16 residues long. Germline CDR1 and CDR2: MNHEY and SMNVEV (reference sequence). The ends lost 5 bases at V and 6 bases at J; junction bases unmatched: 10. CDR3 region: CASSLSTTGGVQPQHF. CDR3 sequence (DNA): TGTGCCAGCAGTCTCTCCACGACAGGGGGCGTTCAGCCCCAGCATTTT.

This clonotype was counted between two and nine times. The chain combines TRBV5-1 with TRBJ2-2; D uncertain. The CDR3 spans 16 residues. Looked up from germline, CDR1 is SGHRS and CDR2 is YFSETQ. Trimming removed 1 base from V and 5 bases from J, with 15 bases in between. DNA of the CDR3: TGCGCCAGCAGCTTGCCTCCGGCATCGCAAACCGGGGAGCTGTTTTTT. This encodes CASSLPPASQTGELFF. The full variable domain, with the rest looked up from reference TRBV5-1 and TRBJ2-2, is KAGVTQTPRYLIKTRGQQVTLSCSPISGHRSVSWYQQTPGQGLQFLFEYFSETQRNKGNFPGRFSGRQFSNSRSEMNVSTLELGDSALYLCASSLPPASQTGELFFGEGSRLTVL.

The V gene is TRBV7-2, the J gene TRBJ2-3, with 7 positions matching TRBD1. J gave up 2 bases and V 4 bases, and 9 bases lay outside the gene matches. Germline CDR1 SGHTA, CDR2 FQGNSA. The CDR3 length is 16 residues. CDR3 amino acids: CASSWTGPPVTDTQYF. In DNA form, the CDR3 reads TGTGCCAGCAGCTGGACAGGCCCTCCAGTCACAGATACGCAGTATTTT.

This clonotype came up a few times. The chain recombines TRBV29-1 with TRBJ1-1; D unresolved. The V and J ends lost 6 bases and 4 bases respectively, with 12 bases between them. This CDR3 comprises 12 residues. CDR1 SQVTM and CDR2 ANQGSEA come from the germline V gene. The DNA of the CDR3 is TGCAGCGTGCGGGCCTCGAGCACTGAAGCTTTCTTT. This encodes CSVRASSTEAFF.

This clonotype has only a few counts. The J gene is TRBJ1-1, the V gene TRBV6-1, with 7 bases lining up with TRBD1. Germline-derived CDR1 and CDR2 are MNHNS and SASEGT. J was trimmed by 1 base and V by 7 bases; bases with no gene match: 12. The length of the CDR3 is 16 residues. CDR3 coding DNA: TGTGCCAGCAAGAGGACAGGTTCTAGCGCGAACACTGAAGCTTTCTTT. This codes for CASKRTGSSANTEAFF.

The V call is TRBV4-1, the J call TRBJ2-4; a possible D gene is TRBD1 (5 bases). V was cut by 3 bases and J by 2 bases, with 17 bases left in between. Germline CDR1 is MGHRA and CDR2 is YSYEKL. This CDR3 has 17 amino acids. The CDR3 nucleotides read TGCGCCAGCAGCCATGCAACAGGAGCCCTTACCAAAAACATTCAGTACTTC. This encodes CASSHATGALTKNIQYF.

This clonotype showed up just a few times. The rearrangement links TRBV11-2 to TRBJ1-1; weak D call: TRBD1 (5 bases). The CDR3 runs 16 residues. Germline V gene sequence: CDR1 SGHAT, CDR2 FQNNGV. With 1 base removed from V and 5 bases from J, the gap between germline ends came to 17 bases. The CDR3 sequence is CASSLAAGSRVTEAFF. As DNA, the CDR3 is TGTGCCAGCAGCTTAGCGGCAGGGAGCCGGGTAACTGAAGCTTTCTTT.

This clonotype was detected only a few times. V is TRBV6-1 and J is TRBJ1-4, with TRBD1 matching over 7 bases. The CDR3 has 15 residues. The trim removed 6 bases at V and 5 bases at J, leaving 9 bases unmatched. Germline V gene lookup returns CDR1 MNHNS and CDR2 SASEGT. CDR3 in amino acids: CASRLPGQYNEKLFF. The CDR3 coding sequence is TGTGCCAGCAGGCTTCCGGGACAGTACAATGAAAAACTGTTTTTT.

This clonotype came up a few times. The rearrangement joins TRBV27 to TRBJ2-1, with 11 bases matching TRBD2. CDR1 is MNHEY, CDR2 SMNVEV, per germline (reference sequence). The CDR3 has 14 amino acids. The ends lost 7 bases at V and 9 bases at J; junction bases unmatched: 8. The CDR3 loop is CASTTSGRAREQFF. CDR3 coding DNA: TGTGCCAGCACCACTAGCGGGAGAGCACGTGAGCAGTTCTTC.

CDR3 in amino acids: CASSLVRSGGMNTEAFF. Written as DNA, the CDR3 is TGTGCCAGCAGCTTAGTAAGGTCAGGGGGGATGAACACTGAAGCTTTCTTT. This sequence joins TRBV11-2 and TRBJ1-1; 7 bases match TRBD1. V lost 1 base, J lost 0 bases, and 8 bases stayed unmatched. The CDR3 totals 17 residues. Germline CDR1 and CDR2: SGHAT and FQNNGV. The full variable domain, completed using reference TRBV11-2 and TRBJ1-1, is EAGVAQSPRYKIIEKRQSVAFWCNPISGHATLYWYQQILGQGPKLLIQFQNNGVVDDSQLPKDRFSAERLKGVDSTLKIQPAKLEDSAVYLCASSLVRSGGMNTEAFFGQGTRLTVV.